Listed below are T cell receptor beta chains from one sample, sequenced in a study of T cells in Graves' hyperthyroidism and ophthalmopathy. TCRdb re-derived calls from the multiplex PCR reads in MiXCR, one entry per CDR3 protein. The table includes 500,000 to 800,000 distinct CDR3 sequences, roughly 15% detected once. The source material was blood. These receptors all stem from a woman aged 50 to 60 with Graves' ophthalmopathy. Both conserved end residues are part of each CDR3. D genes are given only for firm matches. Clone size is not always given. Where it is, it says once, few, many or a class for expanded clones.

size: many; D: TRBD1; J: TRBJ2-3; V: TRBV6-2/TRBV6-3; CDR3: CASSYSKKQGLFMDTQYF; DNA: TGTGCCAGCAGTTACTCGAAAAAACAGGGGTTATTCATGGATACGCAGTATTTT
size: many; D: TRBD1; J: TRBJ1-4; V: TRBV11-2; CDR3: CASSSHGTAGVWNEKLFF; DNA: TGTGCCAGCAGCTCGCACGGGACAGCGGGGGTGTGGAACGAAAAACTGTTTTTT
size: many; D: .; J: TRBJ2-1; V: TRBV28; CDR3: CASSSRQDYNEQFF; DNA: TGTGCCAGCAGTTCGAGACAGGATTACAATGAGCAGTTCTTC
size: many; D: TRBD1; J: TRBJ1-5; V: TRBV7-9; CDR3: CASSSSGTGEDPQHF; DNA: TGTGCCAGCAGCTCCTCCGGGACAGGGGAAGATCCCCAGCATTTT
size: many; D: TRBD2; J: TRBJ2-3; V: TRBV11-3; CDR3: CASSLVTSGRLSTDTQYF; DNA: TGTGCCAGCAGCTTAGTTACTAGCGGGAGGCTAAGCACAGATACGCAGTATTTT
size: .; D: .; J: TRBJ2-6; V: TRBV20-1; CDR3: CSARGLGLGGANVLTF; DNA: TGCAGTGCTAGAGGGCTAGGGCTGGGAGGGGCCAACGTCCTGACTTTC
size: many; D: .; J: TRBJ2-5; V: TRBV2; CDR3: CASSEAGASGHF; DNA: TGTGCCAGCAGTGAAGCGGGCGCCAGTGGACACTTC
size: few; D: TRBD1; J: TRBJ2-5; V: TRBV2; CDR3: CASSDGDRGAETQYF; DNA: TGTGCCAGCAGTGACGGGGACAGGGGTGCAGAGACCCAGTACTTC
size: many; D: .; J: TRBJ2-5; V: TRBV27; CDR3: CASSLSAGWGETQYF; DNA: TGTGCCAGCAGTTTATCCGCAGGGTGGGGAGAGACCCAGTACTTC
size: many; D: .; J: TRBJ1-1; V: TRBV7-9; CDR3: CASSEGGTEAFF; DNA: TGTGCCAGCAGCGAAGGGGGAACTGAAGCTTTCTTT
size: .; D: .; J: TRBJ1-1; V: TRBV19; CDR3: CASSHPRPPSTEAFF; DNA: TGTGCCAGTAGTCATCCTCGACCCCCAAGCACTGAAGCTTTCTTT
size: .; D: TRBD1; J: TRBJ2-7; V: TRBV25-1; CDR3: CASSEGWRQGVYEQYF; DNA: TGTGCCAGCAGTGAAGGTTGGCGACAGGGAGTATACGAGCAGTACTTC
size: many; D: .; J: TRBJ1-1; V: TRBV28; CDR3: CASSPPYRALKDRAFF; DNA: TGTGCCAGCAGCCCACCTTACAGGGCCCTTAAAGACAGGGCTTTCTTT
size: .; D: .; J: TRBJ2-7; V: TRBV24-1; CDR3: CATGAADEQYF; DNA: TGTGCCACCGGGGCCGCGGACGAGCAGTACTTC
size: .; D: .; J: TRBJ1-4; V: TRBV20-1; CDR3: CSARAGPNEKLFF; DNA: TGCAGTGCTAGAGCAGGCCCTAATGAAAAACTGTTTTTT
size: many; D: TRBD2; J: TRBJ2-3; V: TRBV20-1; CDR3: CSARSQTSGSTDTQYF; DNA: TGCAGTGCTAGGTCCCAGACTAGCGGATCCACAGATACGCAGTATTTT
size: few; D: .; J: TRBJ2-4; V: TRBV12-3/TRBV12-4; CDR3: CASSLSYGSAKNIQYF; DNA: TGTGCCAGCAGTTTGAGTTACGGAAGCGCCAAAAACATTCAGTACTTC
size: .; D: TRBD1; J: TRBJ2-7; V: TRBV28; CDR3: CASGGQGYEQYF; DNA: TGTGCCAGCGGCGGACAGGGCTACGAGCAGTACTTC
size: many; D: TRBD1; J: TRBJ1-4; V: TRBV20-1; CDR3: CSARDRTGGWATNEKLFF; DNA: TGCAGTGCTAGAGACAGGACAGGGGGTTGGGCAACTAATGAAAAACTGTTTTTT
size: .; D: TRBD1; J: TRBJ1-5; V: TRBV15; CDR3: CATSRRTGFEPQHF; DNA: TGTGCCACCAGCAGAAGGACAGGTTTTGAGCCCCAGCATTTT
size: few; D: .; J: TRBJ1-3; V: TRBV19; CDR3: CASSMRQPISGNTIYF; DNA: TGTGCCAGTAGTATGCGTCAGCCGATCTCTGGAAACACCATATATTTT
size: .; D: TRBD2; J: TRBJ2-2; V: TRBV20-1; CDR3: CSARRLAGGSNTGELFF; DNA: TGCAGTGCTAGGAGACTAGCGGGAGGGTCGAACACCGGGGAGCTGTTTTTT
size: many; D: TRBD1; J: TRBJ2-1; V: TRBV13; CDR3: CASSEVPGQGYNEQFF; DNA: TGTGCCAGCAGCGAGGTCCCGGGACAGGGGTACAATGAGCAGTTCTTC
size: many; D: TRBD1; J: TRBJ2-7; V: TRBV3-1; CDR3: CASSEGGQAFYEQYF; DNA: TGTGCCAGCAGCGAAGGGGGACAGGCATTCTACGAGCAGTACTTC
size: many; D: TRBD2; J: TRBJ2-1; V: TRBV28; CDR3: CASIQSPGGGAHDEQFF; DNA: TGTGCCAGCATACAGTCTCCGGGCGGGGGGGCACACGATGAGCAGTTCTTC
size: few; D: TRBD2; J: TRBJ2-1; V: TRBV29-1; CDR3: CSVEGLADGSYNEQFF; DNA: TGCAGCGTGGAAGGACTAGCGGACGGCTCCTACAATGAGCAGTTCTTC
size: many; D: .; J: TRBJ1-5; V: TRBV3-2; CDR3: CASSQSGGTEAYSNQPQHF; DNA: TGTGCCAGCAGCCAGAGCGGGGGGACAGAGGCCTATAGCAATCAGCCCCAGCATTTT
size: .; D: .; J: TRBJ2-2; V: TRBV7-3; CDR3: CASSWGKGPGELFF; DNA: TGTGCCAGCAGCTGGGGAAAAGGCCCGGGGGAGCTGTTTTTT
size: many; D: .; J: TRBJ1-1; V: TRBV12-5; CDR3: CASGLAGAGNTEAFF; DNA: TGTGCTAGTGGTTTGGCAGGGGCGGGAAACACTGAAGCTTTCTTT
size: many; D: TRBD1; J: TRBJ1-2; V: TRBV30; CDR3: CAWSGSTGPRYTF; DNA: TGTGCCTGGAGTGGATCGACAGGGCCGCGCTACACCTTC
size: .; D: TRBD1; J: TRBJ2-7; V: TRBV7-6; CDR3: CASSLGGQGIYEQYF; DNA: TGTGCCAGCAGCTTAGGAGGACAGGGTATCTACGAGCAGTACTTC
size: few; D: TRBD1; J: TRBJ1-4; V: TRBV10-3; CDR3: CAIRDTGQDNEKLFF; DNA: TGTGCCATCAGGGATACGGGACAGGATAATGAAAAACTGTTTTTT
size: .; D: .; J: TRBJ1-4; V: TRBV15; CDR3: CATSRDLGGEKLFF; DNA: TGTGCCACCAGCAGAGATCTTGGGGGTGAAAAACTGTTTTTT
size: many; D: TRBD2; J: TRBJ2-7; V: TRBV7-2; CDR3: CASSLAPNSGSEQYF; DNA: TGTGCCAGCAGCTTAGCCCCCAATAGCGGGAGTGAGCAGTACTTC
size: many; D: .; J: TRBJ2-1; V: TRBV3-1; CDR3: CASSQRDLIVRNEQFF; DNA: TGTGCCAGCAGCCAGCGTGACCTGATCGTCCGCAATGAGCAGTTCTTC
size: many; D: TRBD1; J: TRBJ1-5; V: TRBV18; CDR3: CASSPQDRVFQPQHF; DNA: TGTGCCAGCTCACCACAAGACAGGGTATTTCAGCCCCAGCATTTT
size: few; D: TRBD2; J: TRBJ2-7; V: TRBV12-3/TRBV12-4; CDR3: CASSRTSGDHYEQYF; DNA: TGTGCCAGCAGTCGGACTAGCGGGGACCACTACGAGCAGTACTTC
size: many; D: .; J: TRBJ1-2; V: TRBV7-2; CDR3: CASSSGTAANYGYTF; DNA: TGTGCCAGCAGCTCCGGGACGGCAGCTAACTATGGCTACACCTTC
size: many; D: .; J: TRBJ2-1; V: TRBV11-3; CDR3: CASSLDPLVNEQFF; DNA: TGTGCCAGCAGCTTAGATCCTCTGGTCAATGAGCAGTTCTTC
size: few; D: .; J: TRBJ2-7; V: TRBV15; CDR3: CATSRTDRPNYEQYF; DNA: TGTGCCACCAGCAGGACAGACAGGCCGAACTACGAGCAGTACTTC
size: few; D: TRBD1; J: TRBJ1-2; V: TRBV5-1; CDR3: CASSLRRTGTSYGYTF; DNA: TGCGCCAGCAGCTTACGCAGGACAGGAACCTCCTATGGCTACACCTTC
size: many; D: .; J: TRBJ2-3; V: TRBV20-1; CDR3: CSARDVLADTQYF; DNA: TGCAGTGCTAGAGATGTCCTAGCAGATACGCAGTATTTT
size: few; D: .; J: TRBJ1-5; V: TRBV19; CDR3: CASSIREQPQHF; DNA: TGTGCCAGTAGTATTCGGGAGCAGCCCCAGCATTTT
size: many; D: .; J: TRBJ2-7; V: TRBV7-2; CDR3: CASSLSGTSYEQYF; DNA: TGTGCCAGCAGCTTATCAGGTACCTCCTACGAGCAGTACTTC
size: many; D: .; J: TRBJ2-1; V: TRBV7-9; CDR3: CASSPRPGGNEQFF; DNA: TGTGCCAGCAGCCCTCGGCCGGGCGGCAATGAGCAGTTCTTC
size: many; D: .; J: TRBJ2-2; V: TRBV19; CDR3: CASSMLEPRGTGELFF; DNA: TGTGCCAGTAGTATGCTCGAACCCCGCGGCACCGGGGAGCTGTTTTTT
size: .; D: TRBD2; J: TRBJ2-1; V: TRBV9; CDR3: CASSVDGGGGPYNEQFF; DNA: TGTGCCAGCAGCGTAGACGGCGGGGGAGGGCCTTACAATGAGCAGTTCTTC
size: few; D: TRBD2; J: TRBJ2-5; V: TRBV11-2; CDR3: CASSLEGGSGNQETQYF; DNA: TGTGCCAGCAGCTTAGAGGGGGGGAGCGGGAACCAAGAGACCCAGTACTTC